This note documents a single T cell receptor beta chain sequence. What it recognizes is unknown. Both 60 Vbeta primers and 13 Jbeta primers went into the PCR. The data were produced by immunoSEQ multiplex PCR, yet TCRdb's version contains in-frame clones alone and is incomplete. The sample consists of 90,000 to 150,000 clones, about 78% of them appearing once. Germline-derived CDR1 and CDR2 are SGHRS and YFSETQ. Trimming took 7 bases from V and 3 from J; bases not matched to a gene: 8. The CDR3 is 14 amino acids. The data derive from a study of cytomegalovirus exposure and HLA in healthy donors. Study details: About 80 million unique TCR sequences came from HLA-typed donors in an early release.

Study-level points and caveats: V- and J-gene trimming of TCR beta was linked (in a later analysis) to a missense DCLRE1C variant. The study labeled fewer than 200 TCR beta chains cytomegalovirus-associated.

The sample comprised PBMCs. The receptor's source is a woman in her thirties or forties in good health and CMV-seropositive. This rearrangement joins TRBV5-1 to TRBJ1-1, with 8 bases matching TRBD1. This CDR3 reads CASRTGNRHTEAFF. CDR3 nucleotide sequence: TGCGCCAGCCGGACAGGGAATAGGCACACTGAAGCTTTCTTT.